This record looks at one T cell receptor (beta chain) sequence and its context. The antigen is not known. TCRdb called the RT-PCR reads again in MiXCR, with one record for every CDR3 protein. The sample includes a few hundred thousand distinct CDR3 sequences, 21% of them seen just once. These data originate in a study of response to subunit inactivated influenza vaccine. Study results and limitations: New T cells are recruited in small numbers by each seasonal influenza vaccination, according to the authors' suggestion.

This receptor was obtained from a man between 45 and 75 years old who received an inactivated influenza vaccine. The material sequenced was PBMCs from blood, taken about 19 months after vaccination.

The CDR3 region is CASSLDGLADYEQYF. The CDR3 DNA sequence: TGCGCCAGCAGCTTAGACGGACTAGCGGACTACGAGCAGTACTTC. V is TRBV5-1 and J is TRBJ2-7; TRBD2 matches 10 bases. CDR1 SGHRS and CDR2 YFSETQ come from the germline V gene. CDR3 size: 15 residues. The V and J ends lost 2 bases and 3 bases, in that order; junction bases with no gene match: 5. Complete variable domain (other parts from reference TRBV5-1 and TRBJ2-7): KAGVTQTPRYLIKTRGQQVTLSCSPISGHRSVSWYQQTPGQGLQFLFEYFSETQRNKGNFPGRFSGRQFSNSRSEMNVSTLELGDSALYLCASSLDGLADYEQYFGPGTRLTVT.